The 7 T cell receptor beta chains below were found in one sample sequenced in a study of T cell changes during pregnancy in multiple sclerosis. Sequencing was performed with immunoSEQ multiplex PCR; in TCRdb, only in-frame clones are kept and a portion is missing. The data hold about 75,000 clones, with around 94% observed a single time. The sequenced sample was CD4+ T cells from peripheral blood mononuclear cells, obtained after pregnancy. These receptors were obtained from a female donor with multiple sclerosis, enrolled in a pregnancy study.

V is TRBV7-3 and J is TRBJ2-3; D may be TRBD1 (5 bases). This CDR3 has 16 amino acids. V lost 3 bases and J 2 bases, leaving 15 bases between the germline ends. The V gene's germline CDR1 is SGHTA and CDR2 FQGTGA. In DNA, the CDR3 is TGTGCCAGCAGCTTGGGGCCTCCCTCTTTCACAGATACGCAGTATTTT. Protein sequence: CASSLGPPSFTDTQYF.

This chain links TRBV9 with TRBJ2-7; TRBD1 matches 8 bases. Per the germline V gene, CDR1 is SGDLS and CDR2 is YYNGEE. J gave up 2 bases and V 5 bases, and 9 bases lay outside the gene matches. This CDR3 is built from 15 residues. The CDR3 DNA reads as TGTGCCAGCAGTGCCAATGGACAGGGACCCTACGAGCAGTACTTC. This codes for CASSANGQGPYEQYF.

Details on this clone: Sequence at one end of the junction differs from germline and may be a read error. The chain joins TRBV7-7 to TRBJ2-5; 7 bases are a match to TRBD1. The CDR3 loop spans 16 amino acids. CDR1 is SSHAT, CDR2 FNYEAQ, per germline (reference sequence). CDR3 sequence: CASSLEFAGGKKTQYF. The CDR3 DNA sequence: TGTGCTAGCAGCTTAGAGTTCGCAGGGGGAAAGAAGACCCAGTACTTC.

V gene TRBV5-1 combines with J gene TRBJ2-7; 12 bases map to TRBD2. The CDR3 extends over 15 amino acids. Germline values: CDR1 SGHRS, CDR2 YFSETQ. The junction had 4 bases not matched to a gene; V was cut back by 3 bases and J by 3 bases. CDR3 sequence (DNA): TGCGCCAGCAGCTCCCTGACTAGCGGGAGCTACGAGCAGTACTTC. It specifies CASSSLTSGSYEQYF.

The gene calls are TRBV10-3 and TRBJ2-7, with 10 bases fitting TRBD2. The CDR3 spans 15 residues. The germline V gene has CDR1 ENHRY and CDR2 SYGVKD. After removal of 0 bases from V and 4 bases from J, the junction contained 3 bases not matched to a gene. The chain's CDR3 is CAISESASGRYEQYF. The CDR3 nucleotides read TGTGCCATCAGTGAGTCGGCTAGCGGGAGATACGAGCAGTACTTC.

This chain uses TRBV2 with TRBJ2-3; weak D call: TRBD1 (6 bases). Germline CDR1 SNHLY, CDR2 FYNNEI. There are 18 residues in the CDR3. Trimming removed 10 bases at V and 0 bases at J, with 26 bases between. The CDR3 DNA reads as TGTGCCACCCCCCTGGGGGCGGCCCGGTCGAAAAGCACAGATACGCAGTATTTT. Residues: CATPLGAARSKSTDTQYF.

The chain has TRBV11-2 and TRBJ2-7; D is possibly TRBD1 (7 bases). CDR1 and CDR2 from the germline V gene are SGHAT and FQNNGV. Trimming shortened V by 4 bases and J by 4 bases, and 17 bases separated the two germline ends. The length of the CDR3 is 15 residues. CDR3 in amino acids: CASSSARDSMYEQYF. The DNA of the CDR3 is TGTGCCAGCAGCTCGGCGCGGGACAGCATGTACGAGCAGTACTTC.